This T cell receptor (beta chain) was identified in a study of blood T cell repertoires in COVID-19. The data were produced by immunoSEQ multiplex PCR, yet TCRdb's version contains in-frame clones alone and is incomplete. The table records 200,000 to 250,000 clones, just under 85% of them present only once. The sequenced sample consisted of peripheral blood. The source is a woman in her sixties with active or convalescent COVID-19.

The chain's CDR3 is CASSWTSGMMQETQYF. DNA for the CDR3: TGCGCCAGCAGCTGGACTAGCGGGATGATGCAAGAGACCCAGTACTTC. V gene TRBV5-1 combines with J gene TRBJ2-5; TRBD2 matches 12 bases. The J segment lost 2 bases and the V segment lost 3 bases, leaving 5 bases of the junction unmatched. This CDR3 has 16 residues. CDR1 is SGHRS, CDR2 YFSETQ, per germline.